The 29 T cell receptor beta chains presented below share a single source sample, sequenced in a study of shared T cell receptors in the human thymus. Measured with immunoSEQ multiplex PCR; TCRdb has only the in-frame clones, and not every one. The sample records hundreds of thousands of clones, around 87% being singletons. Separately, the same data were catalogued under a study of human thymus T cells.

The specimen sequenced was thymocytes. The receptors shown here come from a boy in the first two years of life with a congenital heart defect.

The J gene is TRBJ1-3, the V gene TRBV6-5; no clear D gene. V was shortened by 2 bases and J by 4 bases, with 15 bases between the two germline ends. Germline loops: CDR1 MNHEY, CDR2 SVGAGI. The CDR3 runs 16 residues. The CDR3 sequence: CASSYETPLQGNTIYF. CDR3 coding DNA: TGTGCCAGCAGTTACGAGACACCACTCCAAGGAAACACCATATATTTT.

The gene calls are TRBV7-2 and TRBJ2-5; the D gene is possibly TRBD1 (6 bases). Trimming cost V 6 bases and J 1 base, with 12 bases left between them. This CDR3 is 14 amino acids long. Germline V CDR1 and CDR2: SGHTA, FQGNSA. The CDR3 bases are TGTGCCAGCAGAACAGACAGGATCCAAGAGACCCAGTACTTC. This gives the protein CASRTDRIQETQYF.

V gene TRBV6-5 combines with J gene TRBJ1-3; 12 positions agree with TRBD1. The V segment lost 0 bases and the J segment 8 bases; nucleotides outside the gene matches: 5. The CDR3 has 16 amino acids. CDR1 and CDR2 (germline): MNHEY, SVGAGI. CDR3 amino acids: CASSYSGTGGEDTIYF. Written as DNA, the CDR3 is TGTGCCAGCAGTTACTCGGGGACAGGGGGCGAAGACACCATATATTTT.

The chain is built from TRBV4-1 and TRBJ1-1; 12 positions agree with TRBD1. The V and J ends lost 1 base and 4 bases, in that order; junction bases with no gene match: 7. Germline CDR1 MGHRA, CDR2 YSYEKL. The CDR3 is 17 amino acids. The CDR3, as DNA: TGCGCCAGCAGCCAAGGGGGACAGGGGGCCCTGACCACTGAAGCTTTCTTT. The encoded protein is CASSQGGQGALTTEAFF.

The genes are TRBV5-4 and TRBJ2-1; 7 bases map to TRBD2. Unmatched junction bases numbered 4, after V lost 2 bases and J lost 5 bases. Germline CDR1 is SGHNT and CDR2 is YYREEE (reference sequence). The CDR3 is 14 amino acids. The CDR3 DNA reads TGTGCCAGCAGCTTTTCCGGGGGGAACAATGAGCAGTTCTTC. It specifies CASSFSGGNNEQFF. Full variable domain (rest looked up from reference TRBV5-4 and TRBJ2-1): ETGVTQSPTHLIKTRGQQVTLRCSSQSGHNTVSWYQQALGQGPQFIFQYYREEENGRGNFPPRFSGLQFPNYSSELNVNALELDDSALYLCASSFSGGNNEQFFGPGTRLTVL.

The chain uses TRBV28 and TRBJ1-2, with D unclear. The CDR3 covers 14 residues. Trimming pared 3 bases from V and 8 bases from J, leaving 16 bases between. Germline CDR1 is MDHEN and CDR2 is SYDVKM. CDR3 nucleotide sequence: TGTGCCAGCAGTTTTGGACCGGGAAGGATGGGCTACACCTTC. This encodes CASSFGPGRMGYTF.

V is TRBV18 and J is TRBJ1-6; a possible D gene is TRBD1 (5 bases). The CDR3 loop spans 16 amino acids. V lost 5 bases to trimming and J lost 0 bases, with 11 bases between them. CDR1 is KGHSH and CDR2 is LQKENI in the germline V gene. CDR3 nucleotide sequence: TGTGCCAGCTCATCGCAGACAGCCTCCTATAATTCACCCCTCCACTTT. Protein product: CASSSQTASYNSPLHF.

The V gene is TRBV19, the J gene TRBJ1-4; D possibly corresponds to TRBD1 (5 bases). Germline loops: CDR1 LNHDA, CDR2 SQIVND (reference sequence). V lost 5 bases and J lost 0, with 19 bases in between. CDR3 length equals 18 residues. The CDR3 DNA follows: TGTGCCAGTAGTGTCCGGACGCCGGGACTTCCAACTAATGAAAAACTGTTTTTT. Translated: CASSVRTPGLPTNEKLFF.

As DNA, the CDR3 is TGTGCCAGTAGTATAAAGGTCGACAGGGGGAGGGGTCAGCCCCAGCATTTT. It yields the protein CASSIKVDRGRGQPQHF. The chain links TRBV19 to TRBJ1-5; TRBD1 agrees at 9 bases. Germline lookup yields CDR1 LNHDA and CDR2 SQIVND (reference sequence). V lost 2 bases to trimming and J lost 6 bases; unmatched junction nucleotides: 11. The CDR3 is made up of 17 amino acids.

This clone was observed once. The V gene is TRBV15, the J gene TRBJ1-2; a weak D match, TRBD1 (5 bases). Trimming removed 6 bases from V and 3 bases from J, with 11 bases in between. The CDR3 is 13 residues long. The germline V gene encodes CDR1 LNHNV and CDR2 YYDKDF (reference sequence). The CDR3 bases are TGTGCCACCAGAACGAGACAGCACTATGGCTACACCTTC. Translated: CATRTRQHYGYTF.

The V gene is TRBV7-2, the J gene TRBJ2-7; the match to TRBD2 covers 14 bases. Germline lookup yields CDR1 SGHTA and CDR2 FQGNSA. This CDR3 region has 18 residues. V lost 4 bases, J lost 3 bases, and 11 bases stayed unmatched. The CDR3 is CASSSAGTSGGASYEQYF. The CDR3 DNA reads TGTGCCAGCAGCTCGGCTGGGACTAGCGGGGGAGCCAGCTACGAGCAGTACTTC.

This chain uses TRBV27 with TRBJ1-4; D may be TRBD1 (5 bases). CDR3 length equals 13 residues. The germline V gene has CDR1 MNHEY and CDR2 SMNVEV (reference sequence). V shed 4 bases and J shed 8 bases, with 11 bases lying between them. The CDR3 region has the DNA TGTGCCAGCAGTTGGGGGGACGAGGAAAAACTGTTTTTT. Translating gives CASSWGDEEKLFF.

CDR3 region: CASSTQARGYSNQPQHF. CDR3 in DNA: TGTGCCAGTAGTACACAAGCCAGGGGCTATAGCAATCAGCCCCAGCATTTT. This chain connects TRBV19 to TRBJ1-5, with D perhaps matching TRBD1 (6 bases). The ends were cut back, 4 bases at V and 0 bases at J, with 16 bases in the middle. CDR3 length: 17 amino acids. Germline assignment: CDR1 LNHDA and CDR2 SQIVND (reference sequence).

The chain links TRBV11-2 to TRBJ2-7; TRBD2 is a possible D gene (6 bases). Germline V CDR1 and CDR2: SGHAT, FQNNGV. The CDR3 length is 14 residues. The ends were cut back, 0 bases at V and 2 bases at J, with 8 bases in the middle. The CDR3 is CASSLEGGAYEQYF. The CDR3 bases are TGTGCCAGCAGCTTAGAAGGCGGGGCCTACGAGCAGTACTTC.

This chain links TRBV7-9 with TRBJ1-2, with a possible D match to TRBD1 (6 bases). There are 17 residues in the CDR3. CDR1 and CDR2 (germline): SEHNR, FQNEAQ (reference sequence). Trimming removed 5 bases at V and 2 bases at J, with 21 bases between. The CDR3 spells CASSPHDTGFENYGYTF. The CDR3 region has the DNA TGTGCCAGCAGCCCCCATGATACAGGGTTTGAGAACTATGGCTACACCTTC.

This sequence joins TRBV7-8 and TRBJ2-1, with 8 bases matching TRBD2. In germline, CDR1 is SGHVS, CDR2 FQNEAQ. The CDR3 is 14 residues long. V dropped 4 bases and J dropped 8; count of bases not matched to a gene: 7. The CDR3 coding sequence is TGTGCCAGCAGCTCTGGACTAGCCCGGGATGAGCAGTTCTTC. Encoded protein: CASSSGLARDEQFF.

The V and J genes are TRBV28 and TRBJ2-7, with 7 bases matching TRBD2. CDR3 length: 16 amino acids. Trimming cost V 3 bases and J 6 bases; bases outside gene matches: 14. Per germline, CDR1 MDHEN and CDR2 SYDVKM. CDR3: CASSFMLNGRNLEQYF. The CDR3, as DNA: TGTGCCAGCAGTTTTATGCTGAACGGGAGGAATCTCGAGCAGTACTTC.

The chain combines TRBV7-6 with TRBJ1-2, with 10 bases fitting TRBD1. Trimming took 2 bases from V and 6 from J; bases not matched to a gene: 12. Germline V gene data show CDR1 as SGHVS and CDR2 as FNYEAQ. This CDR3 is 17 amino acids long. CDR3 amino acids: CASSLTLTGGNPDGYTF. For the CDR3, the DNA is TGTGCCAGCAGCTTAACCTTGACAGGGGGCAACCCAGATGGCTACACCTTC. The entire variable domain, with the rest obtained from reference TRBV7-6 and TRBJ1-2, is as follows: GAGVSQSPRYKVTKRGQDVALRCDPISGHVSLYWYRQALGQGPEFLTYFNYEAQQDKSGLPNDRFSAERPEGSISTLTIQRTEQRDSAMYRCASSLTLTGGNPDGYTFGSGTRLTVV.

The gene calls are TRBV7-9 and TRBJ2-7; unclear D gene. The CDR3 extends over 14 amino acids. From germline, CDR1 is SEHNR and CDR2 FQNEAQ (reference sequence). The V gene lost 1 base and the J gene lost 1 base, with 8 bases spanning the gap. The CDR3 region is CASSLVEHSYEQYF. The CDR3 nucleotides read TGTGCCAGCAGCTTAGTTGAGCATTCCTACGAGCAGTACTTC.

The CDR3: CASSPPKRLAAQRRYEQYF. As DNA, the CDR3 is TGTGCCAGCAGCCCTCCAAAGAGACTAGCGGCTCAAAGGCGCTACGAGCAGTACTTC. This rearrangement joins TRBV28 to TRBJ2-7; 9 bases match TRBD2. The CDR3 has 19 residues. Germline V gene data show CDR1 as MDHEN and CDR2 as SYDVKM. J lost 3 bases, V lost 6 bases, and 21 bases had no gene match. Together with reference TRBV28 and TRBJ2-7, the CDR3 gives the full variable domain: DVKVTQSSRYLVKRTGEKVFLECVQDMDHENMFWYRQDPGLGLRLIYFSYDVKMKEKGDIPEGYSVSREKKERFSLILESASTNQTSMYLCASSPPKRLAAQRRYEQYFGPGTRLTVT.

The chain couples TRBV28 to TRBJ2-3; no reliable D call. The V and J ends lost 5 bases and 6 bases respectively, with 15 bases between them. The germline V gene encodes CDR1 MDHEN and CDR2 SYDVKM. The CDR3 runs to 14 residues. CDR3 in DNA: TGTGCCAGCAGTCGCGCGCCTCCCCGGGATACGCAGTATTTT. Its translation is CASSRAPPRDTQYF. The full variable domain, rest sourced from reference TRBV28 and TRBJ2-3, is DVKVTQSSRYLVKRTGEKVFLECVQDMDHENMFWYRQDPGLGLRLIYFSYDVKMKEKGDIPEGYSVSREKKERFSLILESASTNQTSMYLCASSRAPPRDTQYFGPGTRLTVL.

V usage is TRBV4-1 and J usage is TRBJ2-1; 10 bases align to TRBD2. The CDR3 covers 15 residues. V dropped 4 bases and J dropped 3; count of bases not matched to a gene: 3. CDR1 is MGHRA, CDR2 YSYEKL, per germline. The CDR3 coding sequence is TGCGCCAGCAGCCCCGGGACTAGCGTCTACAATGAGCAGTTCTTC. Residues: CASSPGTSVYNEQFF.

This sequence joins TRBV10-2 and TRBJ1-1, with TRBD1 as a possible D gene (6 bases). V shed 5 bases and J shed 4 bases, with 11 bases lying between them. Germline CDR1 is WSHSY and CDR2 is SAAADI. The CDR3 extends over 13 amino acids. The DNA for the CDR3 is TGCGCCAGCAGTCCAGGGGAGGGCACTGAAGCTTTCTTT. It specifies CASSPGEGTEAFF.

The chain has TRBV5-4 and TRBJ2-3, with TRBD2 identical over 7 bases. CDR1 and CDR2 (germline): SGHNT, YYREEE (reference sequence). This CDR3 is built from 16 residues. Trimming took 4 bases from V and 4 from J; bases not matched to a gene: 12. The CDR3: CASSQTRSRGADTQYF. The CDR3 bases are TGTGCCAGCAGCCAGACTAGATCTCGGGGGGCAGATACGCAGTATTTT.

The DNA for the CDR3 is TGTGCCAGTAGTTTTGGGAGCGGGGGCCAAGAGACCCAGTACTTC. Amino acids: CASSFGSGGQETQYF. V gene TRBV19 combines with J gene TRBJ2-5, with 8 bases lining up with TRBD2. Germline assignment: CDR1 LNHDA and CDR2 SQIVND (reference sequence). The junction had 6 bases not matched to a gene; V was cut back by 5 bases and J by 1 base. The CDR3 is made up of 15 amino acids.

The rearrangement joins TRBV2 to TRBJ2-7; D possibly corresponds to TRBD2 (6 bases). The CDR3 has 14 amino acids. V lost 8 bases, J lost 2 bases, and 16 bases lay in between. The germline V gene has CDR1 SNHLY and CDR2 FYNNEI. CDR3 DNA: TGTGCCAGCGGCTCCGGGACTCATGCCTACGAGCAGTACTTC. Translated: CASGSGTHAYEQYF. Full variable domain (missing parts from reference TRBV2 and TRBJ2-7): EPEVTQTPSHQVTQMGQEVILRCVPISNHLYFYWYRQILGQKVEFLVSFYNNEISEKSEIFDDQFSVERPDGSNFTLKIRSTKLEDSAMYFCASGSGTHAYEQYFGPGTRLTVT.

This clone was found once. The J gene is TRBJ1-5, the V gene TRBV6-4; 8 nucleotides align to TRBD1. V shed 0 bases, J shed 2 bases, and the junction held 6 bases outside the gene matches. CDR1 MRHNA and CDR2 SNTAGT come from the germline V gene. This CDR3 region has 17 residues. The CDR3 spells CASSDSKDRDGNQPQHF. Written as DNA, the CDR3 is TGTGCCAGCAGTGACTCAAAGGACAGGGATGGCAATCAGCCCCAGCATTTT.

The J gene is TRBJ2-7, the V gene TRBV6-5; 7 bases are shared with TRBD1. CDR1 is MNHEY, CDR2 SVGAGI, per germline. The CDR3 contains 15 residues. With 5 bases clipped from V and 3 bases from J, the junction kept 10 bases outside the gene matches. The CDR3 reads CASSGTVISLYEQYF. Written as DNA, the CDR3 is TGTGCCAGCAGTGGGACAGTTATCTCTCTCTACGAGCAGTACTTC.

The genes are TRBV7-9 and TRBJ2-7, with 7 bases that match TRBD1. The germline gives CDR1 SEHNR, CDR2 FQNEAQ (reference sequence). This CDR3 has 16 residues. J was trimmed by 2 bases and V by 1 base; bases with no gene match: 8. This chain's CDR3 is CASSLVPTGSAYEQYF. For the CDR3, the DNA is TGTGCCAGCAGCTTAGTGCCGACAGGGTCGGCCTACGAGCAGTACTTC.